The 21 T cell receptor beta chains presented below share a single source sample, sequenced in a study of blood T cell repertoires in COVID-19. The method was immunoSEQ multiplex PCR; TCRdb's version includes in-frame clones alone and lacks a portion of them. The sample lists about 180,000 clones; more than 75% were seen once. The sequenced material came from peripheral blood. The receptors derive from a person aged 65 to 85 with COVID-19, enrolled during active disease.

This clone was seen a handful of times. The chain uses TRBV3-1 (or the pseudogene TRBV3-2) and TRBJ2-7; D might be TRBD2 (6 bases). Trimming removed 4 bases from V and 0 bases from J, with 16 bases in between. CDR1 is LGHDT, CDR2 YNNKEL, per germline (reference sequence). The CDR3 length is 16 residues. In DNA form, the CDR3 reads TGTGCCAGCAGCCCCGCTAGCCGGGACTTCTCCTACGAGCAGTACTTC. It is translated as CASSPASRDFSYEQYF.

The V gene is TRBV18, the J gene TRBJ2-6; TRBD1 matches at 7 bases. The CDR3 length is 16 residues. Trimming removed 1 base from V and 1 base from J; junction bases left unmatched: 1. Germline loops: CDR1 KGHSH, CDR2 LQKENI. CDR3 sequence (DNA): TGTGCCAGCTCACCACTGGACAGGTCTGGGGCCAACGTCCTGACTTTC. Its protein is CASSPLDRSGANVLTF.

This chain connects TRBV3-1 (or the pseudogene TRBV3-2) to TRBJ1-1; D perhaps matches TRBD1 (5 bases). The CDR3 extends over 17 amino acids. Trimming removed 1 base from V and 0 bases from J, with 15 bases in between. Per the germline V gene, CDR1 is LGHDT and CDR2 is YNNKEL (reference sequence). CDR3 DNA: TGTGCCAGCAGCCAAGCATCTGTCGGGGGAATGAACACTGAAGCTTTCTTT. Translated, it gives CASSQASVGGMNTEAFF.

This clone was counted once. The CDR3 loop reads CASSEQGRPQHF. In DNA form, the CDR3 reads TGTGCCAGTAGTGAACAGGGCCGGCCCCAGCATTTT. This rearrangement joins TRBV19 to TRBJ1-5; perhaps TRBD1 as D (6 bases). The V end was cut by 5 bases, the J end by 9 bases, with 11 bases between. CDR1 is LNHDA, CDR2 SQIVND, per germline (reference sequence). This CDR3 comprises 12 residues.

This chain joins TRBV11-2 and TRBJ2-3; D gene uncertain. Per germline, CDR1 SGHAT and CDR2 FQNNGV. This CDR3 comprises 16 residues. V gave up 2 bases and J gave up 4 bases, with 16 bases separating them. The CDR3 sequence is CASSLLPLSAADTQYF. The CDR3 bases are TGTGCCAGCAGCTTACTTCCCCTTAGTGCGGCAGATACGCAGTATTTT.

The V call is TRBV28, the J call TRBJ1-1; D unclear. From germline, CDR1 is MDHEN and CDR2 SYDVKM. This CDR3 contains 16 residues. Trimming removed 8 bases at V and 2 bases at J, with 21 bases between. The CDR3 region has the DNA TGTGCCAGCGACTCCCCGAGAGGGCAGGACAACACTGAAGCTTTCTTT. The encoded protein is CASDSPRGQDNTEAFF.

The chain couples TRBV4-3 to TRBJ2-2; no definite D call. The length of the CDR3 is 16 residues. The ends were cut back, 2 bases at V and 4 bases at J, with 14 bases in the middle. CDR1 and CDR2 (germline): LGHNA, YSLEER. In nucleotides, the CDR3 is TGCGCCAGCAGCCAACAGGCAGGCAGGTCCACCGGGGAGCTGTTTTTT. Translation: CASSQQAGRSTGELFF.

This chain joins TRBV9 and TRBJ2-7; D is ambiguous. The germline V gene encodes CDR1 SGDLS and CDR2 YYNGEE. Trimming removed 4 bases from V and 4 bases from J, with 12 bases in between. CDR3 length equals 13 residues. CDR3 residues: CASSPPIGYEQYF. The DNA for the CDR3 is TGTGCCAGCAGCCCCCCAATCGGTTACGAGCAGTACTTC.

The chain carries TRBV7-6 and TRBJ2-6; a possible D gene is TRBD1 (6 bases). Germline assignment: CDR1 SGHVS and CDR2 FNYEAQ. V lost 1 base to trimming and J lost 0 bases, with 7 bases between them. CDR3 length: 16 residues. CDR3 in amino acids: CASSLEGGSGANVLTF. In nucleotides, the CDR3 is TGTGCCAGCAGCTTAGAAGGGGGCTCTGGGGCCAACGTCCTGACTTTC.

The chain joins TRBV6-5 to TRBJ1-6, with 7 positions matching TRBD1. Per germline, CDR1 MNHEY and CDR2 SVGAGI. CDR3 size: 14 residues. Trimming cost V 6 bases and J 9 bases; bases outside gene matches: 8. The CDR3 spells CASRRQTGSSPLHF. CDR3 DNA sequence: TGTGCCAGCAGGAGACAGACAGGGTCTTCACCCCTCCACTTT.

The V gene is TRBV3-1 (or the pseudogene TRBV3-2), the J gene TRBJ2-7; 8 nucleotides align to TRBD1. Germline CDR1 reads LGHDT; CDR2 reads YNNKEL (reference sequence). This CDR3 has 16 amino acids. V lost 11 bases to trimming and J lost 0 bases; unmatched junction nucleotides: 15. The CDR3 protein is CAVSDREKGSSYEQYF. As DNA, the CDR3 is TGTGCCGTCTCGGACAGGGAGAAAGGGAGCTCCTACGAGCAGTACTTC.

The rearrangement links TRBV20-1 to TRBJ2-2, with D possibly matching TRBD1 (5 bases). This CDR3 spans 10 amino acids. Deletions cut 7 bases from V and 6 bases from J, with 6 bases between. CDR1 is DFQATT and CDR2 is SNEGSKA in the germline V gene (reference sequence). The chain's CDR3 is CSVGAGELFF. The CDR3 nucleotides are TGCAGTGTAGGGGCCGGGGAGCTGTTTTTT.

The rearrangement links TRBV6-6 to TRBJ2-3; 12 nucleotides agree with TRBD2. This CDR3 region has 17 residues. With 5 bases clipped from V and 4 bases from J, the junction kept 10 bases outside the gene matches. Germline loops: CDR1 MNHNY, CDR2 SVGAGI (reference sequence). The CDR3 bases are TGTGCCAGCAGTCCCTCACTAGCGGGGGGTAGTCCAGATACGCAGTATTTT. Residues: CASSPSLAGGSPDTQYF.

The CDR3 region has the DNA TGTGCCAGCAGCGGGGCGGGAGGGAACACCGGGGAGCTGTTTTTT. This encodes CASSGAGGNTGELFF. J is TRBJ2-2 and V is TRBV9; 8 nucleotides align to TRBD2. Trimming removed 3 bases from V and 1 base from J; junction bases left unmatched: 2. Germline CDR1 is SGDLS and CDR2 is YYNGEE. This CDR3 has 15 amino acids.

The genes are TRBV2 and TRBJ1-6, with 12 bases identical to TRBD1. The CDR3 is 16 amino acids. V lost 4 bases, J lost 9 bases, and 7 bases stayed unmatched. From germline, CDR1 is SNHLY and CDR2 FYNNEI. CDR3 in amino acids: CASSGGTGGVVSPLHF. In nucleotides, the CDR3 is TGTGCCAGCAGTGGTGGGACAGGGGGCGTCGTTTCACCCCTCCACTTT.

V gene TRBV28 combines with J gene TRBJ1-5; weak D call: TRBD1 (5 bases). Germline V gives CDR1 MDHEN, CDR2 SYDVKM. The CDR3 is 12 residues long. V gave up 7 bases and J gave up 2 bases, with 6 bases separating them. CDR3 in amino acids: CASNRRNQPQHF. CDR3 DNA: TGTGCCAGCAACAGGCGCAATCAGCCCCAGCATTTT.

The rearrangement uses TRBV6-5 and TRBJ2-5; weak D call: TRBD1 (6 bases). Per germline, CDR1 MNHEY and CDR2 SVGAGI. CDR3 length: 15 residues. V lost 6 bases to trimming and J lost 0 bases, with 14 bases between them. The CDR3, as DNA: TGTGCCAGCAGAAGCGGACAGCTGTACCAAGAGACCCAGTACTTC. Encoded protein: CASRSGQLYQETQYF.

This clone has a single count. The chain is built from TRBV19 and TRBJ1-2, with D unclear. CDR3 length: 12 amino acids. Germline-derived CDR1 and CDR2 are LNHDA and SQIVND (reference sequence). The ends were cut back, 2 bases at V and 7 bases at J, with 8 bases in the middle. CDR3 DNA: TGTGCCAGTAGTATATTGGCCTCTGGCTACACCTTC. Protein: CASSILASGYTF.

The sample holds a few counts of this clone. This sequence joins TRBV4-1 and TRBJ2-7, with D possibly matching TRBD1 (6 bases). Germline V lookup: CDR1 MGHRA, CDR2 YSYEKL. CDR3 size: 15 residues. Trimming took off 0 bases at V and 2 bases at J, with 11 bases between the two ends. The CDR3 loop is CASSQDRQGTYEQYF. Here the CDR3 DNA reads TGCGCCAGCAGCCAAGATCGGCAGGGGACCTACGAGCAGTACTTC.

This chain connects TRBV19 to TRBJ1-1; D may be TRBD1 (5 bases). CDR3 length equals 16 residues. CDR1 is LNHDA and CDR2 is SQIVND in the germline V gene (reference sequence). Trimming stripped 9 bases from V and 3 bases from J, with 23 bases between. CDR3 sequence: CASQTLPGRGDTEAFF. The CDR3 DNA reads TGTGCCAGCCAGACATTACCCGGGAGAGGGGACACTGAAGCTTTCTTT.

The chain uses TRBV6-2 or TRBV6-3 and TRBJ1-5; 7 nucleotides line up with TRBD1. Germline CDR1 and CDR2: MNHEY and SVGEGT. Trimming at V came to 2 bases and at J to 3 bases, leaving 7 bases not matched to a gene. This CDR3 comprises 16 residues. The CDR3 spells CASSYNRGGHNQPQHF. In nucleotides, the CDR3 is TGTGCCAGCAGTTACAACAGGGGAGGCCACAATCAGCCCCAGCATTTT.